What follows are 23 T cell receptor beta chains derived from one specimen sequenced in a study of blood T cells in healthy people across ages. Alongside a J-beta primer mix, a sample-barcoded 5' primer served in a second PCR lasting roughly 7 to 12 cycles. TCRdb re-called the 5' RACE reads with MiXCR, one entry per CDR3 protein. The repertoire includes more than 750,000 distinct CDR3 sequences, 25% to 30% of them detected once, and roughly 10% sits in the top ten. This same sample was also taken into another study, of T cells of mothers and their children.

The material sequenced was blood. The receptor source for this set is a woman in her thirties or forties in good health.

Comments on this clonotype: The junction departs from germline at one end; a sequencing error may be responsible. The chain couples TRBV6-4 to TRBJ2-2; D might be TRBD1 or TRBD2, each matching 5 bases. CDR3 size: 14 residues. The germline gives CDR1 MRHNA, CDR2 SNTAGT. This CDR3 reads CASSDGADTGELLF. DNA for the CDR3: TGTGCCAGCAGTGACGGGGCGGACACCGGGGAGCTGCTTTTT.

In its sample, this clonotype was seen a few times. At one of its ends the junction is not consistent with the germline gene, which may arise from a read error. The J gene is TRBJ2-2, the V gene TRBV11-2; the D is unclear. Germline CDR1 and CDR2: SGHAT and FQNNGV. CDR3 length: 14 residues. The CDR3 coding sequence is TGCGCCAGCAGCTTAGTATCCAGCACCGGGGAGCTGTTTTTT. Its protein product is CASSLVSSTGELFF.

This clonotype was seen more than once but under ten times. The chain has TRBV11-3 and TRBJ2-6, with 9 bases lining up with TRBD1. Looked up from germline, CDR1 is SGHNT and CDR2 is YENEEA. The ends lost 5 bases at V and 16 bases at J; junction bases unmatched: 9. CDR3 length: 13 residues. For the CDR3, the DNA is TGTGCCAGCAGCCAGGTGATGGGACAGGGACTGACTTTC. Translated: CASSQVMGQGLTF.

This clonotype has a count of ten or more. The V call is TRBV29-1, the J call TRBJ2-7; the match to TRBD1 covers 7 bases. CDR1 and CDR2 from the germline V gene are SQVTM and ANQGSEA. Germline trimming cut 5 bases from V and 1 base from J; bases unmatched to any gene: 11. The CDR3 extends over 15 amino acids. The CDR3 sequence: CSVRSRTGLSYEQYF. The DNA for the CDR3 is TGCAGCGTTCGATCGCGGACAGGTCTTTCCTACGAGCAGTACTTC.

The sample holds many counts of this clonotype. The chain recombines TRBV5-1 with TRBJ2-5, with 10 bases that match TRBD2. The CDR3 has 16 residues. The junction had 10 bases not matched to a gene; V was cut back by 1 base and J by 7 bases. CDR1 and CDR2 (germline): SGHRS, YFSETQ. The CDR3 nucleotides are TGCGCCAGCAGCTTGTTAACTAGCGGGGTTCGCGGGACCCAGTACTTC. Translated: CASSLLTSGVRGTQYF.

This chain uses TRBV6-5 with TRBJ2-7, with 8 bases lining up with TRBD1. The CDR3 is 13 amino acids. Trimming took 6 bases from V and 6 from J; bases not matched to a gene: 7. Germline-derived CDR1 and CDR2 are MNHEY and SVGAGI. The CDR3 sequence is CASSLTTGAEQYF. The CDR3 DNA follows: TGTGCCAGCAGCCTCACGACAGGGGCCGAGCAGTACTTC.

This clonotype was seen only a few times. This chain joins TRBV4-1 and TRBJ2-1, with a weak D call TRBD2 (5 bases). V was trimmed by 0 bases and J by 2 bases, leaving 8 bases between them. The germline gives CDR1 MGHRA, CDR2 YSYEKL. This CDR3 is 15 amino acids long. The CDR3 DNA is TGCGCCAGCAGCCAAGAACTAGACCCCTACAATGAGCAGTTCTTC. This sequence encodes CASSQELDPYNEQFF.

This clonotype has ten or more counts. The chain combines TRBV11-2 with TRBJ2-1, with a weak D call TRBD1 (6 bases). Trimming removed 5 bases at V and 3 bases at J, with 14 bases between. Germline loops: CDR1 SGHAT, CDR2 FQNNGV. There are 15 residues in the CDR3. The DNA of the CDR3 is TGTGCCAGCAGCCCCGAGGGGGACCGCTACAATGAGCAGTTCTTC. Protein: CASSPEGDRYNEQFF.

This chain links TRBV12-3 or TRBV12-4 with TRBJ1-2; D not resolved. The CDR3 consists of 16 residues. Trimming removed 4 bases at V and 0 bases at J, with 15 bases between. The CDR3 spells CASSSKTGLPNYGYTF. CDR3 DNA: TGTGCCAGCAGTTCGAAAACCGGGTTACCTAACTATGGCTACACCTTC.

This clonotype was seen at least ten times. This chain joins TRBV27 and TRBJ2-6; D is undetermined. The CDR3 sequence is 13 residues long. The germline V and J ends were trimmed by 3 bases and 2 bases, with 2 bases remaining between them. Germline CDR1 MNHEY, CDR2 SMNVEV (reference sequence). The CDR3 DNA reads TGTGCCAGCAGTTTCCCTGGGGCCAACGTCCTGACTTTC. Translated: CASSFPGANVLTF.

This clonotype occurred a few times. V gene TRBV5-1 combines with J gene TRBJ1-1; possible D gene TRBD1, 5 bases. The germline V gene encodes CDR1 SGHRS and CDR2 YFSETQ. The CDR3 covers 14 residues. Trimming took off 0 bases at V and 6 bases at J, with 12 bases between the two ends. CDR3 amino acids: CASSLARQGAEAFF. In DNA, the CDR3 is TGCGCCAGCAGCTTGGCCAGGCAGGGCGCTGAAGCTTTCTTT.

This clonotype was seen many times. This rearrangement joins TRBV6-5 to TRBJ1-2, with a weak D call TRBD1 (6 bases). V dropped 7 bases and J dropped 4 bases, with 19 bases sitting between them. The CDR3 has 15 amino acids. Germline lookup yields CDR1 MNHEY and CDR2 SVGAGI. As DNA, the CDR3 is TGTGCCAGCACCTCTGGGGTCGTGGGGGCCTATGGCTACACCTTC. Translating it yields CASTSGVVGAYGYTF.

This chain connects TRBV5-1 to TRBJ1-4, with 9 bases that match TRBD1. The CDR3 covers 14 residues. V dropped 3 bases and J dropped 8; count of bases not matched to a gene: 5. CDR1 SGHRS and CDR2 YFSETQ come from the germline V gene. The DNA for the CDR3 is TGCGCCAGCAGCTCACAGGGGGCGGAAGAAAAACTGTTTTTT. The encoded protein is CASSSQGAEEKLFF.

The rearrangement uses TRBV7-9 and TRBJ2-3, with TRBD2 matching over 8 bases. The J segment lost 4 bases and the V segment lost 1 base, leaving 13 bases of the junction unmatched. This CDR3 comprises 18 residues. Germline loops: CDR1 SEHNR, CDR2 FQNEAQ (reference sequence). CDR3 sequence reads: CASSLVAGGPSKADTQYF. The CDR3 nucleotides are TGTGCCAGCAGCTTAGTGGCGGGGGGCCCATCGAAGGCAGATACGCAGTATTTT.

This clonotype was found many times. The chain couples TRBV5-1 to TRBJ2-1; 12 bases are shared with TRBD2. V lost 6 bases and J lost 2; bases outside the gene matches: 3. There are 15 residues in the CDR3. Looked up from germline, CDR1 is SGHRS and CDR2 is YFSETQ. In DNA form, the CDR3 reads TGCGCCAGCACTCGACTAGCGGGGGCCTACAATGAGCAGTTCTTC. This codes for CASTRLAGAYNEQFF.

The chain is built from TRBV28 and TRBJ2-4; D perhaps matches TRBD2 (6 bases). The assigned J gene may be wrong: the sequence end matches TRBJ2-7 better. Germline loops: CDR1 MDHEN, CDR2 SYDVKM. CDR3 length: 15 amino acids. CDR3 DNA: TGTGCCAGCAGTTCCCTGACAAGGAGGGAGTTCGAGCAGTACTTC. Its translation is CASSSLTRREFEQYF.

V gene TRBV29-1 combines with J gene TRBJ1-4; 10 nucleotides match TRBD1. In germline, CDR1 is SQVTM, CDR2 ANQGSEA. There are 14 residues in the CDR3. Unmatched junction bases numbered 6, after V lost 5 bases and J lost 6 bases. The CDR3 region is CSVLRGTGDEKLFF. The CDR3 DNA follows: TGCAGCGTTTTAAGGGGGACAGGGGATGAAAAACTGTTTTTT.

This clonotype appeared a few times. DNA for the CDR3: TGTGCCAGCAGCCAGAATGATAATTCACCCCTCCACTTT. Amino acids: CASSQNDNSPLHF. The rearrangement joins TRBV3-1 to TRBJ1-6, with D uncertain. The germline V and J ends were trimmed by 3 bases and 5 bases, with 5 bases remaining between them. There are 13 residues in the CDR3. Per the germline V gene, CDR1 is LGHDT and CDR2 is YNNKEL (reference sequence).

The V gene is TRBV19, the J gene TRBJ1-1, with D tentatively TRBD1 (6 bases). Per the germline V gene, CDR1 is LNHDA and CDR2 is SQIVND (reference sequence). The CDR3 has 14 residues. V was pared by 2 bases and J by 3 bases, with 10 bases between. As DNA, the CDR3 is TGTGCCAGTAGTATAAGGCAGGGGCACACTGAAGCTTTCTTT. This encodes CASSIRQGHTEAFF.

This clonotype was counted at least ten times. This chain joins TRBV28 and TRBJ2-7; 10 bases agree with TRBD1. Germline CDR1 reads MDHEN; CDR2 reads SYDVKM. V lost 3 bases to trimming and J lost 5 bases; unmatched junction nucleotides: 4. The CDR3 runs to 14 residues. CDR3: CASSFDRGLDEQYF. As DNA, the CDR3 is TGTGCCAGCAGTTTCGACAGGGGGCTGGACGAGCAGTACTTC.

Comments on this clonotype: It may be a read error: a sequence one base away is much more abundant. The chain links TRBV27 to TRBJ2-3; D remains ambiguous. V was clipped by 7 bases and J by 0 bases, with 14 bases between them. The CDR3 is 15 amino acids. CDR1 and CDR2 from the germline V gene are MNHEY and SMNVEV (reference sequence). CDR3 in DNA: TGTGCCAGCATCCGGTCGAGTTCTAGCACAGATACGCAGTATTTT. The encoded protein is CASIRSSSSTDTQYF.

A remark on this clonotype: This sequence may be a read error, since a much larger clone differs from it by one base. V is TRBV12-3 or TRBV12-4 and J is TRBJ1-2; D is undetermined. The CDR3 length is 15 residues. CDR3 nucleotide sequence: TGTGCCAGCAGTTCCCTTAATCCAGTGAACTATGGCCACACCTTC. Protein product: CASSSLNPVNYGHTF.

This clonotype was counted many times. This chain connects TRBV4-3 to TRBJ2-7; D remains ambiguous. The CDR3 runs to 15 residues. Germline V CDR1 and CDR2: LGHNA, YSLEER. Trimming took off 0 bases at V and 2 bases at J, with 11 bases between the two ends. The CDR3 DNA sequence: TGCGCCAGCAGCCAAGAAGGTGCAGCTCCCTACGAGCAGTACTTC. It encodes CASSQEGAAPYEQYF.